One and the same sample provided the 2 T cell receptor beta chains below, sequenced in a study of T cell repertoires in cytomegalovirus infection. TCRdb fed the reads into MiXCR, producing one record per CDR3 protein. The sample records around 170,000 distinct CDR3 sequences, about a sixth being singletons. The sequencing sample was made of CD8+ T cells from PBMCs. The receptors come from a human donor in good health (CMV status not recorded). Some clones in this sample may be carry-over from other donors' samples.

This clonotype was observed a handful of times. The CDR3 DNA follows: TGTGCCAGCAGCCCAGAGACATACAATGAGCAGTTCTTC. Translation gives CASSPETYNEQFF. The rearrangement joins TRBV12-3 or TRBV12-4 to TRBJ2-1; D not certain. This CDR3 comprises 13 residues. The V and J ends lost 6 bases and 4 bases respectively, with 10 bases between them.

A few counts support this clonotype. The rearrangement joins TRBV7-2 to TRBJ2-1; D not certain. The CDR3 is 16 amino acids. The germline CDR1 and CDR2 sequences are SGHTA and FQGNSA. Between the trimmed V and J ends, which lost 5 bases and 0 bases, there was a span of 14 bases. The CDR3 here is CASSPARKSSYNEQFF. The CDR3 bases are TGTGCCAGCAGCCCCGCCAGAAAGAGCTCCTACAATGAGCAGTTCTTC.